This entry features one T cell receptor (beta chain) sequence. The CDR3 is 15 amino acids. V was clipped by 7 bases and J by 3 bases, with 18 bases between them. Germline V gene data show CDR1 as LGHNT and CDR2 as FRNRAP. The data are from a study of blood T cell repertoires in COVID-19. Study context: Sources were T cells, B-cell-depleted T cells, or PBMCs; the material itself was cDNA or gDNA.

Sequencing was performed with immunoSEQ multiplex PCR; in TCRdb, only in-frame clones are kept and a portion is missing. Among 300,000 to 350,000 clones listed, roughly 87% were seen once. The receptor was derived from a man aged 25 to 40 with COVID-19, enrolled during active disease. This chain connects TRBV12-5 to TRBJ2-5; D not certain. Sequenced material: peripheral blood. CDR3 bases: TGTGCTAGTGCCCCTGGGCCACTCGAGAAAGAGACCCAGTACTTC. Its protein is CASAPGPLEKETQYF. Full variable domain (remainder filled in from reference TRBV12-5 and TRBJ2-5): DARVTQTPRHKVTEMGQEVTMRCQPILGHNTVFWYRQTMMQGLELLAYFRNRAPLDDSGMPKDRFSAEMPDATLATLKIQPSEPRDSAVYFCASAPGPLEKETQYFGPGTRLLVL.